This T cell receptor beta chain originates from a study of shared clonotypes between healthy human individuals. The CDR3 loop spans 14 amino acids. CDR1 and CDR2 (germline): SGHVS, FQNEAQ. The V end was cut by 0 bases, the J end by 4 bases, with 7 bases between. TCRdb's copy holds only in-frame clones and misses some; the assay was immunoSEQ multiplex PCR. The sample lists about 470,000 clones; about 76% were seen once. V gene TRBV7-8 combines with J gene TRBJ2-1, with D uncertain. The sequencing sample was made of PBMCs. The receptor's source is a woman in her forties in good health. Some clones in this sample may be carry-over from other donors' samples. The CDR3, as DNA: TGTGCCAGCAGCTTAGCTCCATTTTACAATGAGCAGTTCTTC. Translating gives CASSLAPFYNEQFF. Combining the CDR3 with reference TRBV7-8 and TRBJ2-1 gives the whole variable domain GAGVSQSPRYKVAKRGQDVALRCDPISGHVSLFWYQQALGQGPEFLTYFQNEAQLDKSGLPSDRFFAERPEGSVSTLKIQRTQQEDSAVYLCASSLAPFYNEQFFGPGTRLTVL.